One and the same sample provided the 26 T cell receptor beta chains below, sequenced in a study of blood T cell repertoires in COVID-19. Only in-frame clones appear in the TCRdb table, and some are missing; sequencing was by immunoSEQ multiplex PCR. The data show about 480,000 clones, roughly 90% seen once. What was sequenced was PBMCs or T cells enriched from blood (not recorded which). Every receptor here comes from a woman in her forties who had recovered from COVID-19.

The rearrangement uses TRBV5-5 and TRBJ2-5; D gene ambiguous. The CDR3 has 17 residues. Germline CDR1 is SGHKS and CDR2 is YYEKEE (reference sequence). Trimming pared 2 bases from V and 2 bases from J, leaving 19 bases between. This chain's CDR3 is CASSFVSGSAIQETQYF. CDR3 nucleotides: TGTGCCAGCAGCTTTGTATCCGGCAGCGCTATACAAGAGACCCAGTACTTC.

The chain links TRBV19 to TRBJ2-1; 8 bases map to TRBD1. J gave up 4 bases and V 10 bases, and 6 bases lay outside the gene matches. Germline-derived CDR1 and CDR2 are LNHDA and SQIVND (reference sequence). CDR3 length equals 13 residues. The CDR3 here is CAIGQGTYNEQFF. The CDR3 bases are TGTGCCATAGGACAGGGAACGTACAATGAGCAGTTCTTC.

J is TRBJ1-1 and V is TRBV5-1; maybe TRBD1 (6 bases). The CDR3 is 16 residues long. The germline gives CDR1 SGHRS, CDR2 YFSETQ. V dropped 4 bases and J dropped 4 bases, with 20 bases sitting between them. CDR3 region: CASSERQAGAGTEAFF. CDR3 bases: TGCGCCAGCAGCGAGAGACAGGCTGGGGCGGGCACTGAAGCTTTCTTT.

Notes on this clone: A read error may account for a junction end that differs from germline. The chain combines TRBV5-5 with TRBJ1-2; D not resolved. CDR1 SGHKS and CDR2 YYEKEE come from the germline V gene (reference sequence). The CDR3 sequence is 13 residues long. CDR3 sequence: CASSLGTEFHAPF. CDR3 coding DNA: TGTGCCAGCAGCTTGGGGACTGAGTTCCACGCTCCCTTC.

The chain recombines TRBV27 with TRBJ2-1; 7 bases agree with TRBD2. CDR1 is MNHEY and CDR2 is SMNVEV in the germline V gene (reference sequence). The CDR3 is 16 residues long. V lost 4 bases and J lost 9; bases outside the gene matches: 15. CDR3 bases: TGTGCCAGCAGTTCCCTGGGACTAACCTTGGGCTCTGAGCAGTTCTTC. This encodes CASSSLGLTLGSEQFF.

The chain uses TRBV27 and TRBJ2-1; 10 nucleotides match TRBD2. Germline CDR1 reads MNHEY; CDR2 reads SMNVEV (reference sequence). With 5 bases clipped from V and 5 bases from J, the junction kept 6 bases outside the gene matches. The CDR3 has 15 amino acids. The CDR3 loop reads CASSPGLAEDNEQFF. CDR3 in DNA: TGTGCCAGCAGTCCCGGACTAGCGGAAGACAATGAGCAGTTCTTC.

The chain is built from TRBV5-1 and TRBJ1-2, with a weak D call TRBD1 (5 bases). This CDR3 spans 18 amino acids. V dropped 0 bases and J dropped 0 bases, with 18 bases sitting between them. Germline-derived CDR1 and CDR2 are SGHRS and YFSETQ. The CDR3 DNA reads TGCGCCAGCAGCTTGGTAGGCGGGGCTTTGACCGCTAACTATGGCTACACCTTC. Translated, it gives CASSLVGGALTANYGYTF.

The sample holds one count of this clone. The chain has TRBV3-1 (or the pseudogene TRBV3-2) and TRBJ2-7; D unresolved. Germline V CDR1 and CDR2: LGHDT, YNNKEL (reference sequence). V lost 1 base to trimming and J lost 3 bases, with 13 bases between them. The CDR3 is made up of 15 amino acids. The CDR3 here is CASSQVRLEIYEQYF. The CDR3 DNA reads TGTGCCAGCAGCCAAGTCCGCCTAGAAATCTACGAGCAGTACTTC.

The V and J genes are TRBV6-2 or TRBV6-3 and TRBJ2-7, with D perhaps matching TRBD2 (5 bases). CDR3 length equals 14 residues. Trimming cost V 2 bases and J 0 bases, with 8 bases left between them. Per the germline V gene, CDR1 is MNHEY and CDR2 is SVGEGT. CDR3 loop: CASSYLGDSYEQYF. DNA for the CDR3: TGTGCCAGCAGTTACCTCGGGGACTCCTACGAGCAGTACTTC.

This chain connects TRBV19 to TRBJ2-3; 15 bases are a match to TRBD2. CDR1 and CDR2 (germline): LNHDA, SQIVND (reference sequence). The J segment lost 5 bases and the V segment lost 2 bases, leaving 8 bases of the junction unmatched. The CDR3 extends over 18 amino acids. The CDR3: CASSITLGTSGRQDTQYF. For the CDR3, the DNA is TGTGCCAGTAGTATAACATTGGGGACTAGCGGGAGGCAAGATACGCAGTATTTT.

In DNA form, the CDR3 reads TGTGCCAGCAGCCCCTTGACAGTCATGAACACTGAAGCTTTCTTT. It yields the protein CASSPLTVMNTEAFF. The chain employs TRBV5-4 and TRBJ1-1; weak D call: TRBD1 (5 bases). Germline CDR1 is SGHNT and CDR2 is YYREEE (reference sequence). V was shortened by 4 bases and J by 0 bases, with 13 bases between the two germline ends. This CDR3 is built from 15 residues.

The chain joins TRBV7-2 to TRBJ2-4; 7 positions agree with TRBD2. Germline CDR1 SGHTA, CDR2 FQGNSA. The CDR3 loop spans 14 amino acids. V lost 2 bases, J lost 9 bases, and 7 bases stayed unmatched. CDR3 residues: CASSLRDYSSIQYF. CDR3 bases: TGTGCCAGCAGCTTAAGGGACTACTCAAGCATTCAGTACTTC.

The J gene is TRBJ2-7, the V gene TRBV19; 8 nucleotides line up with TRBD2. J was trimmed by 6 bases and V by 1 base; bases with no gene match: 2. Per the germline V gene, CDR1 is LNHDA and CDR2 is SQIVND (reference sequence). This CDR3 is built from 13 residues. For the CDR3, the DNA is TGTGCCAGTAGTATAGGGACTAGCTTCGAGCAGTACTTC. It translates to CASSIGTSFEQYF.

This chain links TRBV21-1 with TRBJ2-7; TRBD2, the table's D call, lacks a check against the DNA. TRBV21-1 is a pseudogene segment. The CDR3 runs to 9 residues. The chain's CDR3 is CASSTASGF. CDR3 bases: TGTGCCAGCAGCACAGCCTCGGGCTTC.

J is TRBJ1-5 and V is TRBV7-8, with TRBD1 matching 7 bases. After removal of 5 bases from V and 4 bases from J, the junction contained 11 bases not matched to a gene. CDR1 and CDR2 (germline): SGHVS, FQNEAQ. The CDR3 consists of 16 residues. The CDR3 sequence: CASSRYRTGGNQPQHF. The CDR3 nucleotides read TGTGCCAGCAGCAGATACAGGACAGGAGGGAATCAGCCCCAGCATTTT. The whole variable domain, remainder taken from reference TRBV7-8 and TRBJ1-5, is GAGVSQSPRYKVAKRGQDVALRCDPISGHVSLFWYQQALGQGPEFLTYFQNEAQLDKSGLPSDRFFAERPEGSVSTLKIQRTQQEDSAVYLCASSRYRTGGNQPQHFGDGTRLSIL.

The chain has TRBV11-2 and TRBJ2-3; D ambiguous. V was clipped by 4 bases and J by 4 bases, with 9 bases between them. The CDR3 is 13 residues long. Germline V gene data show CDR1 as SGHAT and CDR2 as FQNNGV. The chain's CDR3 is CASSSVIADTQYF. The CDR3 DNA follows: TGTGCCAGCAGCTCAGTTATCGCAGATACGCAGTATTTT.

V usage is TRBV5-1 and J usage is TRBJ2-1; 7 nucleotides line up with TRBD1. Trimming cost V 1 base and J 9 bases; bases outside gene matches: 7. CDR1 and CDR2 (germline): SGHRS, YFSETQ. The CDR3 extends over 14 amino acids. CDR3 bases: TGCGCCAGCAGCTTGCGACAGGGACGAAGTGAGCAGTTCTTC. This encodes CASSLRQGRSEQFF.

V usage is TRBV9 and J usage is TRBJ1-6, with D possibly TRBD1 on 6 matching bases. Trimming removed 3 bases at V and 10 bases at J, with 17 bases between. The CDR3 is made up of 15 amino acids. Germline V gives CDR1 SGDLS, CDR2 YYNGEE. CDR3 DNA: TGTGCCAGCAGCGCCAGGGAGGCGGGGGGCTCACCCCTCCACTTT. Amino acid sequence: CASSAREAGGSPLHF.

The table lists this clone with a few counts. The chain combines TRBV5-6 with TRBJ1-2, with 8 bases fitting TRBD1. V lost 4 bases, J lost 8 bases, and 13 bases stayed unmatched. The CDR3 contains 15 residues. Germline-derived CDR1 and CDR2 are SGHDT and YYEEEE. The CDR3 region is CASSTPDISGGGYTF. CDR3 DNA sequence: TGTGCCAGCAGCACGCCGGACATCTCAGGGGGCGGCTACACCTTC.

As regards this clone: Other DNA sequences within the sample encode an identical CDR3. The J gene is TRBJ1-1, the V gene TRBV5-1; D gene unclear. The CDR3 has 14 residues. The V end was cut by 0 bases, the J end by 3 bases, with 9 bases between. The germline V gene has CDR1 SGHRS and CDR2 YFSETQ. The CDR3 here is CASSLVPGDTEAFF. The CDR3 nucleotides are TGCGCCAGCAGCTTGGTGCCGGGAGACACTGAAGCTTTCTTT.

The rearrangement links TRBV5-1 to TRBJ2-7, with 9 bases matching TRBD1. Germline CDR1 SGHRS, CDR2 YFSETQ. With 4 bases clipped from V and 2 bases from J, the junction kept 7 bases outside the gene matches. This CDR3 contains 15 residues. The CDR3 is CASSARRTGAYEQYF. The CDR3 DNA reads as TGCGCCAGCAGCGCCAGGCGGACAGGGGCCTACGAGCAGTACTTC.

The V gene is TRBV27, the J gene TRBJ2-3; D perhaps matches TRBD2 (5 bases). This CDR3 spans 13 amino acids. CDR1 is MNHEY and CDR2 is SMNVEV in the germline V gene (reference sequence). Trimming removed 4 bases from V and 1 base from J, with 6 bases in between. The chain's CDR3 is CASSSLGTDTQYF. CDR3 coding DNA: TGTGCCAGCAGTTCACTAGGCACAGATACGCAGTATTTT.

The chain couples TRBV27 to TRBJ1-3, with D maybe TRBD1 (6 bases). Germline CDR1 and CDR2: MNHEY and SMNVEV (reference sequence). The CDR3 has 18 amino acids. V was trimmed by 5 bases and J by 1 base, leaving 21 bases between them. The CDR3 region is CASSTQGRGGLSGNTIYF. The CDR3 nucleotides read TGTGCCAGCAGTACTCAAGGGAGGGGGGGACTGTCTGGAAACACCATATATTTT.

The J gene is TRBJ1-1, the V gene TRBV7-8, with TRBD1 matching 9 bases. The CDR3 is 15 amino acids. The V and J ends lost 5 bases and 7 bases, in that order; junction bases with no gene match: 11. The germline CDR1 and CDR2 sequences are SGHVS and FQNEAQ. The CDR3 coding sequence is TGTGCCAGCAGCCACCGGGACAGGGAGGAAGTTGAAGCTTTCTTT. Translated, it gives CASSHRDREEVEAFF.

The gene calls are TRBV5-5 and TRBJ2-5; TRBD1 matches at 9 bases. Trimming cost V 2 bases and J 4 bases; bases outside gene matches: 3. This CDR3 is 14 amino acids long. Per the germline V gene, CDR1 is SGHKS and CDR2 is YYEKEE (reference sequence). CDR3 coding DNA: TGTGCCAGCAGCTTTCCGACAGGGGGAGAGACCCAGTACTTC. This encodes CASSFPTGGETQYF.

The rearrangement joins TRBV9 to TRBJ2-2, with D uncertain. The CDR3 has 16 residues. The V and J ends lost 0 bases and 4 bases respectively, with 13 bases between them. From germline, CDR1 is SGDLS and CDR2 YYNGEE. In DNA, the CDR3 is TGTGCCAGCAGCGTAGCTGGTGGGTGGGCCACCGGGGAGCTGTTTTTT. Protein sequence: CASSVAGGWATGELFF.